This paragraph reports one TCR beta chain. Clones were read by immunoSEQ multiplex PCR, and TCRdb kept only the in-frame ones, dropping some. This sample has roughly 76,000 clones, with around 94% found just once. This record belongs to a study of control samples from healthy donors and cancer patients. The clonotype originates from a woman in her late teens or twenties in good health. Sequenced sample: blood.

This chain's CDR3 is CASSLGQQETQYF. CDR3 in DNA: TGTGCCAGCAGTTTAGGTCAGCAAGAGACCCAGTACTTC. V gene TRBV27 combines with J gene TRBJ2-5, with D unresolved. Between the trimmed V and J ends, which lost 2 bases and 2 bases, there was a span of 6 bases. The CDR3 sequence is 13 residues long. CDR1 and CDR2 (germline): MNHEY, SMNVEV (reference sequence).